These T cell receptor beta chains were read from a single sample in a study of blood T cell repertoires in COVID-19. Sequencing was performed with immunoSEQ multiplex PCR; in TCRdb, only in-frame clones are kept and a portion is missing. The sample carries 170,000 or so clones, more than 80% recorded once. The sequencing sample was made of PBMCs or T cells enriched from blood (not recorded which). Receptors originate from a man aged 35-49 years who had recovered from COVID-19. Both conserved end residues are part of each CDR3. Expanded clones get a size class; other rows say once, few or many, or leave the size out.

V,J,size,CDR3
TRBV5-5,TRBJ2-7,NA,CASSIWGEGVDEQYF
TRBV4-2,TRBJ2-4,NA,CASSQGSTGGENIQYF
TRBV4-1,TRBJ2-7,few,CASSQDQRGSGYEQYF
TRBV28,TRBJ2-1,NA,CASSLQTGSLGEQFF
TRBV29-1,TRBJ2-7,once,CSVLGDSWGEQYF
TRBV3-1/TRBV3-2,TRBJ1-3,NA,CASSQFRGDSGNTIYF
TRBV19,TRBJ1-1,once,CASSVQGTEAFF
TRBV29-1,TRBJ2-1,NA,CSVVLSYNEQFF
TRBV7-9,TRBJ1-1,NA,CASSPNPGSRDFGAFF
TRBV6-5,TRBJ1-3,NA,CASMRAVNSGNTIYF
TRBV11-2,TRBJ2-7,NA,CASSSGAGRVRREQYF